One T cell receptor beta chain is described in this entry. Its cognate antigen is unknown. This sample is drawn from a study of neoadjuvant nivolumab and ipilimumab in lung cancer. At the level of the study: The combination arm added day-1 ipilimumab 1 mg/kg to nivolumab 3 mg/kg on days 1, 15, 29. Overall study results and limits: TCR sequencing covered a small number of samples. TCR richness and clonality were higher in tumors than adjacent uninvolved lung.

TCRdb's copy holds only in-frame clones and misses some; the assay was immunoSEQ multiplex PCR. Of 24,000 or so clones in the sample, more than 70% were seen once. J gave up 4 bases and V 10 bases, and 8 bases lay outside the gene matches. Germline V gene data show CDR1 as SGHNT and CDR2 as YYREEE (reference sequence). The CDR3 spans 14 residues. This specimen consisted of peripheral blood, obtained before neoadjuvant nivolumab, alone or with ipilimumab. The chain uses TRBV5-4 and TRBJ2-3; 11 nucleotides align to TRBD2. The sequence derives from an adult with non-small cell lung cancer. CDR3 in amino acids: CASAPGLAADTQYF. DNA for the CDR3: TGTGCCTCTGCGCCGGGACTAGCGGCAGATACGCAGTATTTT.